This T cell receptor (beta chain) was captured in a study of CD8 T cells in Susac syndrome. RNA in amounts of about 0.45 to 1 ug was reverse transcribed with random hexamers. TCRdb re-derived calls from the immunoSEQ multiplex PCR reads in MiXCR, one entry per CDR3 protein. The data contain about 76,000 distinct CDR3 sequences, 90% to 95% of them singletons. Sequencing of TCR beta drew on CD8+ and CD4+ T cells from blood. TEMRA cells were enriched by FACS, while CD8+ and CD4+ T cells were obtained through a negative isolation that was performed magnetically. Sequencing was performed on CD8+ T cells from PBMCs. The TCR originated in a human donor with multiple sclerosis.

CDR3 nucleotide sequence: TGTGCCAGCAGCCCTCAAAGCGGGGGGGTAGATACGCAGTATTTT. Translation: CASSPQSGGVDTQYF. The J gene is TRBJ2-3, the V gene TRBV3-1; the match to TRBD2 covers 10 bases. The germline V gene has CDR1 LGHDT and CDR2 YNNKEL (reference sequence). CDR3 length equals 15 residues. Unmatched junction bases numbered 6, after V lost 4 bases and J lost 5 bases.